This TCR beta chain originates from a study of blood T cell repertoires in COVID-19. About the research overall: Samples taken during acute and convalescent COVID-19 were collected in the United States, Italy and Spain. Sources were T cells, B-cell-depleted T cells, or PBMCs; the material itself was cDNA or gDNA.

Germline lookup yields CDR1 LNHDA and CDR2 SQIVND (reference sequence). The CDR3 runs 14 residues. Trimming took 1 base from V and 1 from J, leaving 4 bases between them. Original handling: Nucleated cell number was recorded as an estimate derived from reference gene primer amplification. The repertoire was sequenced with immunoSEQ multiplex PCR; TCRdb's copy has only in-frame clones and lacks some. That table supplies the V and J calls and clone size; D and trimming were determined from the DNA. The table includes roughly 190,000 clones, around 87% detected once. This chain links TRBV19 with TRBJ2-2; D not certain. This TCR derives from a woman aged 80 or over in a cohort sampled during active or convalescent COVID-19. The sample was peripheral blood. CDR3 loop: CASSIGGNTGELFF. The CDR3, as DNA: TGTGCCAGTAGTATAGGAGGGAACACCGGGGAGCTGTTTTTT.